Here is one T cell receptor (beta chain) with its context. Its antigen is unknown. This entry is derived from a study of OX40 agonist ivuxolimab in advanced cancers. Study as a whole: Ivuxolimab was administered intravenously to patients at 0.01 to 10 mg/kg every 2 weeks. Findings of the study overall: Fewer expanded clones were found on average in CD4+ than in CD8+ T cells. At 0.1 to 3.0 mg/kg and by week 6, clonal expansion occurred in CD4+ and CD8+ blood T cells.

Repertoires were generated with immunoSEQ multiplex PCR, while TCRdb's copy carries only in-frame clones and drops some. The profile shows 65,000 to 95,000 clones, roughly 90% of them singletons. Trimming took 0 bases from V and 6 from J; bases not matched to a gene: 2. Germline V gene data show CDR1 as SGHRS and CDR2 as YFSETQ. CDR3 length: 14 amino acids. The specimen comprised CD4+ or CD8+ T cells sorted from blood, sampled in a trial of the OX40 agonist ivuxolimab. This clonotype originated in an adult with an advanced solid tumor such as melanoma, head and neck, liver or kidney cancer. V and J are TRBV5-1 and TRBJ1-1; 10 nucleotides align to TRBD1. This chain's CDR3 is CASSLGQGASEAFF. CDR3 bases: TGCGCCAGCAGCTTGGGACAGGGGGCCTCTGAAGCTTTCTTT.